A single T cell receptor (beta chain) is shown here with its context. Its target antigen remains unknown. No per-base quality is available; no much larger clone lies one base away. The library was obtained by the immunoSEQ multiplex PCR assay. A mixture of 60 forward primers for TCR Vbeta segments and 13 reverse primers for TCR Jbeta segments was used in the multiplex PCR. Amplification of the CDR3 region of rearranged TCR beta genes was performed with a multiplex PCR assay on genomic DNA. Amplified TCR beta libraries were sequenced as 87-base-pair reads on the Illumina HiSeq System. The authors' pipeline ran thus. In a later analysis, 70 million to 95 million unique TCR beta chains were counted across the 500 to 850 repertoires, and approximately 11 million of these chains were shared by at least two donors. To remove PCR and sequencing errors, raw reads were error-corrected and collapsed into unique sequences using a nearest-neighbor algorithm that merged closely related sequences. Alignment of CDR3 sequences to IMGT reference sequences was used to assign V, D and J gene segments. For a sequence to be retained, a match of at least six nucleotides to both a V gene segment and a J gene segment was required. Rearrangements were called productive when the CDR3 lacked stop codons and stayed in frame with V and J; all others were non-productive. CDR3 was defined by IMGT convention, running from the second conserved V-encoded cysteine to the conserved J-encoded phenylalanine. The earlier analysis of a few hundred of the donors excluded any sequence lacking an unambiguous match to a single V gene segment. An earlier analysis of approximately 590 of the donors classified V segments as functional when productive rearrangements were above 56.7% and as segregating when the standard deviation between donors was above 5%. A statistical classification framework was developed to diagnose cytomegalovirus status using the catalog of TCR beta chain sequences. In a later analysis, V and J genes were assigned by comparing TCR nucleotide sequences against IMGT/GENE-DB human TR gene sequences. A later analysis assigned CDR3 sequences and most-parsimonious VDJ recombination scenarios with the TCRdist pipeline. In a later analysis, each TCR beta chain was defined by its CDR3 amino acid sequence together with its V-gene family, and reads without a unique V-gene family were excluded. As a way to deal with suspected cross-contamination and a sequencing artifact, a later analysis dropped approximately 590 nucleotide sequences that were highly shared and had low generation probability. A later analysis calculated a clonal expansion index for each public chain from normalized within-repertoire ranks of inferred template counts. Generation probabilities in a later analysis came from a VDJ recombination model fitted to out-of-frame rearrangements, and those results were checked against IGoR. In a later analysis, hypergeometric tests were used to score TCR-TCR, TCR-HLA and TCR-CMV co-occurrence, with a repertoire-size bias correction applied to TCR pairs. In a later analysis, false discovery rates were estimated by permuting HLA or CMV assignments 20 times. In a later analysis, co-occurring TCRs were grouped with DBSCAN, and TCRdist sequence similarity was added when clustering was performed within HLA-allele-positive subsets. Repertoires with fewer than 30,000 or more than 120,000 public chains, plus five repertoires with anomalous nucleotide sharing, were excluded from co-occurrence clustering. This is the immuneACCESS table as TCRdb keeps it, with only in-frame sequences that have V and J called. A part of the clones is gone; compared with another copy, unresolved V genes explain less than half, and the rest is unexplained. The DNA gave D and trimming, while V, J and clone size come from that table. Across this sample there are under 50,000 clones, with about 70% seen only once. The ten largest clones represent roughly 6.5% of the sample.

Cut back by 10 bases and 4 bases, the V and J ends lie 13 bases apart. The germline V gene specifies MNHEY as CDR1 and SVGAGI as CDR2. Including the terminal cysteine and phenylalanine, the CDR3 comprises 12 residues. Only the CDR3 region is kept as DNA, spanning 36 bases read in frame from base 1. The cohort consisted of 650 to 850 healthy bone marrow donors. All cohort members were sampled while nominally healthy, although unrecorded immune exposures were likely present. The donor was CMV seronegative and belonged to the group of several hundred seronegative cohort members. Every donor gave a peripheral blood sample, and the peripheral blood mononuclear cells from that sample were used for TCR beta sequencing. The Qiagen DNeasy Blood Extraction Kit was used to extract genomic DNA from the blood cell samples. The sample is drawn from a study of cytomegalovirus exposure and HLA in healthy donors (dated by TCRdb to about 2017). Regarding the complete study: In an earlier analysis of roughly 500 of the donors, around 290 Gb of sequence data and 120 million or so unique TCR beta sequences from approximately 180 million T cells were reported. To study patterns of TCR occurrence, a later analysis re-analyzed previously published TCR beta repertoires from 700 or so donors and added high-resolution HLA genotyping. To predict cytomegalovirus infection status, the study brought together high-throughput TCR immunosequencing, statistical association of individual TCRs with disease status, and machine learning. All discovery cohort repertoires had been generated using a single sequencing platform. The study used immunosequencing to profile the T cell repertoires of approximately 650 subjects and linked those repertoires to cytomegalovirus serostatus. A later genetic analysis took genome-wide SNP genotypes for about 55% of the roughly 670 donors and used that subset as a discovery cohort. On average, around 240,000 unique TCR beta nucleotide sequences were sequenced per donor among more than 350 genotyped donors of the cohort, with roughly a sixth of those sequences being non-productive. HLA typing included class I and class II loci at four-digit resolution. In an earlier analysis of 587 of the donors, high-throughput TCR beta sequencing was used to judge whether each TCR beta V gene segment behaved as functional or pseudogenic. Because of strong linkage in the cohort, five DR-DQ haplotypes were treated as single units for association and clustering. Donor age, sex, ethnicity and CMV serostatus were compiled alongside the repertoire data. The genetic ancestry cluster associated with self-reported Caucasian donors included 81% of the roughly 380 genotyped donors. Typing coverage varied by locus: roughly 620-640 donors for A, B, C, DRB1 and DQB1; 522 for DQA1; around 610 for DPA1; roughly 470 for DPB1. The later analysis used no new phenotypic data to find candidate immune exposures, relying instead on TCR beta sequences and their occurrence across donors. The study was designed to test whether signatures of past pathogen exposure could be identified by cataloging public T cell receptors. About 280 gigabases of sequencing data and around 85 million unique TCR sequences made up an early release that covered some 640 HLA-typed donors. In addition to the first cohort of around 670 subjects, a separate validation cohort of around 110 different subjects was used.

The paper as a whole reports these results and caveats: Broadly in line with IMGT annotations, most TCR beta V segments showed up in productive rearrangements about 87% or about 30% of the time in an earlier analysis of 587 of the donors. Because counts were too low, about 18 rarely observed V segments, including chromosome 9 orphons, were excluded from the earlier analysis of roughly 580 of the donors. According to the authors, the approach could potentially be generalized to other disease states and immunological phenotypes. The study gave a list of some 150 TCR beta chains associated with cytomegalovirus. Most CMV-associated TCR beta chains appeared to be HLA-restricted in a later analysis, and the HLA associations seemed to be driven largely by CMV exposure. A later genetic analysis associated a missense DCLRE1C variant with V-gene and J-gene trimming of TCR beta chains, and an independent cohort replicated the association. Strong co-occurrence of HLA alleles, especially DR and DQ, made assigning TCR associations to individual alleles difficult. HLA typing was unavailable for some donors at each locus, so association tests used only the typed subset. At a false discovery rate of 0.05, a later analysis linked 16,951 TCR beta sequences to specific HLA alleles. This cohort had only TCR beta chains sequenced, and the lack of alpha or paired-chain data limited which features could be detected. Immune exposure information for the cohort was limited to CMV serostatus. Presence/absence analyses assumed roughly uniform sequencing depth across donors, an assumption that may not hold. Most TCR sequences were observed very rarely across donors, whereas some public TCRs were present in many individuals. Linkage disequilibrium might explain the correlated functional status among segregating V segments, but an unknown experimental factor could not be ruled out. Some IMGT-functional V segments, including TRBV6-2 and TRBV6-3, could not be distinguished by the 87-base-pair reads and were therefore excluded. A group of highly shared sequence variants was considered likely to be a technical artifact of the sequencing pipeline. A later analysis reported that several top co-occurrence clusters appeared linked to parvovirus B19, influenza, CMV and Epstein-Barr virus. In a later analysis, HLA-associated TCR beta chains were found to be more clonally expanded and to have lower generation probabilities than equally common non-associated chains. In a later analysis, the rate of TCR association differed among HLA loci, with DRB1 alleles having the most associated TCRs and HLA-C alleles having the fewest. A further reported finding was that TCR beta sequences accurately predicted the HLA-A and HLA-B alleles for most subjects in the first cohort. The classifier was reported to diagnose cytomegalovirus status with high specificity and sensitivity in both the original cohort and the validation cohort. A later genetic analysis reported fewer N-insertions in productive TCRs among donors in an Asian-associated ancestry cluster than the roughly 690-donor mean. A few of the identified cytomegalovirus-associated TCR beta chains were confirmed in vitro to be specific for cytomegalovirus antigens.

The clonotype originates from a man aged 30 to 39 in good health and CMV-seronegative. The material sequenced was PBMCs. The chain uses TRBV6-5 and TRBJ1-2; no D gene call is confident. The CDR3 here reads CATTLGGYGYTF. In nucleotide form, the sequence is TGTGCCACAACATTAGGCGGCTATGGCTACACCTTC.